A selection of T cell receptor beta chains follows, all from one sample in a study of blood T cell repertoires in COVID-19. Only in-frame clones appear in the TCRdb table, and some are missing; sequencing was by immunoSEQ multiplex PCR. The sample lists hundreds of thousands of clones, 75% to 90% occurring once. The sample taken for sequencing was PBMCs or T cells enriched from blood (not recorded which). All receptors come from a man between 18 and 29 years old who had recovered from COVID-19. Each CDR3 is given with its conserved first and last residue. A D gene is named only where the DNA matches it firmly. Only part of the rows carry a size: once, few, many, or a class if the clone is expanded.

D gene	V gene	clone size	J gene	CDR3 length	CDR3 DNA	CDR3 protein
TRBD1	TRBV19	NA	TRBJ1-5	17	TGTGCCAGTAGTATATCCCCGGACAGGCCTTCCAATCAGCCCCAGCATTTT	CASSISPDRPSNQPQHF
NA	TRBV7-2	NA	TRBJ2-2	16	TGTGCCAGCAGCTTACTGGCGCTAGCGAACACCGGGGAGCTGTTTTTT	CASSLLALANTGELFF
TRBD1	TRBV9	NA	TRBJ2-1	15	TGTGCCAGCAGCGTCCGGACAGGGGTCCCCAATGAGCAGTTCTTC	CASSVRTGVPNEQFF
TRBD1	TRBV5-6	NA	TRBJ2-7	14	TGTGCCAGCAGCTTGGGACAGGGGGCGGAAGAGCAGTACTTC	CASSLGQGAEEQYF
NA	TRBV18	NA	TRBJ1-1	14	TGTGCCAGCTCACCTGAGGGTTTGGGCACTGAAGCTTTCTTT	CASSPEGLGTEAFF
NA	TRBV4-3	NA	TRBJ2-5	16	TGCGCCAGCAGCCAAGGGACCGGGGGTTCCGTGCCGACCCAGTACTTC	CASSQGTGGSVPTQYF
NA	TRBV18	once	TRBJ1-2	14	TGTGCCAGCTCACCGCGGGCCGAGGGGGATGGCTACACCTTC	CASSPRAEGDGYTF
TRBD1	TRBV3-1/TRBV3-2	NA	TRBJ1-1	14	TGTGCCAGCAGCCAATCTCGGACAGGCCATCAAGCTTTCTTT	CASSQSRTGHQAFF
NA	TRBV7-6	NA	TRBJ2-1	15	TGTGCCAGCAGCCCCAATTGGCAGGTCGCTAATGAGCAGTTCTTC	CASSPNWQVANEQFF
NA	TRBV18	once	TRBJ2-7	17	TGTGCCAGCTCACCACTTCGTCTAGCCGGGAGAAACTACGAGCAGTACTTC	CASSPLRLAGRNYEQYF
NA	TRBV6-2/TRBV6-3	NA	TRBJ2-7	16	TGTGCCAGCAGTTACTCTTTAACGACAGCCGACTACGAGCAGTACTTC	CASSYSLTTADYEQYF
NA	TRBV27	few	TRBJ1-2	13	TGTGCCAGCGGGAAAGGGGAGGGGTATGGCTACACCTTC	CASGKGEGYGYTF
TRBD2	TRBV19	few	TRBJ2-3	16	TGTGCCAGTAGTATACGGGCTAGCGGGCTCACAGATACGCAGTATTTT	CASSIRASGLTDTQYF
NA	TRBV9	NA	TRBJ1-1	15	TGTGCCAGCAGCGTATTTTCAACGGGGGGAACTGAAGCTTTCTTT	CASSVFSTGGTEAFF
TRBD2	TRBV6-1	many	TRBJ2-5	16	TGTGCCAGCAGTGAAGCTCTTAGCGGGAGAGGAGAGACCCAGTACTTC	CASSEALSGRGETQYF
NA	TRBV5-1	NA	TRBJ1-3	17	TGCGCCAGCAGCACAGGAACTTCAGGGGAAACTGGAAACACCATATATTTT	CASSTGTSGETGNTIYF
NA	TRBV27	NA	TRBJ2-1	14	TGTGCCAGCAGTTTAGGGGCACCCTACAATGAGCAGTTCTTC	CASSLGAPYNEQFF
TRBD2	TRBV7-3	many	TRBJ2-1	15	TGTGCCAGCAGGGAAGCGGGAGGGTCCTACAATGAGCAGTTCTTC	CASREAGGSYNEQFF
TRBD1	TRBV7-2	NA	TRBJ1-1	13	TGTGCCAGCAGCTTAGAGGGACAGGGTGAAGCTTTCTTT	CASSLEGQGEAFF
NA	TRBV27	NA	TRBJ1-1	18	TGTGCCAGCAGTTCCTTACTGAATCTGAGGCGGATGAACACTGAAGCTTTCTTT	CASSSLLNLRRMNTEAFF
NA	TRBV19	NA	TRBJ1-2	14	TGTGCCAGTAGTAACCGGGGCAGGGGAAGTGGCTACACCTTC	CASSNRGRGSGYTF
TRBD2	TRBV11-1	NA	TRBJ2-1	16	TGTGCCAGCAGCTTGCGACTAGCGGGAGGGCCGGATGAGCAGTTCTTC	CASSLRLAGGPDEQFF
NA	TRBV10-2	NA	TRBJ1-3	19	TGCGCCAGCAGTGAGTCGACTCCCTTTAACCACTTCTCTGGAAACACCATATATTTT	CASSESTPFNHFSGNTIYF
TRBD2	TRBV4-1	NA	TRBJ2-1	19	TGCGCCAGCAGCCTTGGGTCCTTCTTAGCGGGGGGGATTAAAAATGAGCAGTTCTTC	CASSLGSFLAGGIKNEQFF
NA	TRBV3-1/TRBV3-2	few	TRBJ2-7	14	TGTGCCAGCAGCCAAGATCAGGCATCCTACGAGCAGTACTTC	CASSQDQASYEQYF
NA	TRBV9	NA	TRBJ2-1	16	TGTGCCAGCAGCGTAGGAATGCGCGGGGGCTTCAATGAGCAGTTCTTC	CASSVGMRGGFNEQFF
TRBD1	TRBV19	NA	TRBJ1-2	12	TGTGCCACCTCGGACAGGGACTATGGCTACACCTTC	CATSDRDYGYTF